This T cell receptor (beta chain) was profiled in a study of identical twins. General observations from the study: Out-of-frame TCR alpha sharing in monozygotic twins exceeded recombination model predictions.

CDR1 is SGHDT and CDR2 is YYEEEE in the germline V gene. V was clipped by 6 bases and J by 6 bases, with 6 bases between them. This CDR3 has 11 residues. TCRdb passed the 5' RACE reads through MiXCR, listing each CDR3 protein once. The table lists 700,000 or so distinct CDR3 sequences, 8.6% of them singletons. This clonotype was seen at least ten times. The antigen remains unidentified. These sequences were also reported in another study, on yellow fever vaccine responses in identical twins.

Sequencing was performed on PBMCs. This clonotype was obtained from a woman aged 18-29 years in good health. The chain is built from TRBV5-6 and TRBJ2-2; D unresolved. This CDR3 reads CASIGPGELFF. The CDR3 nucleotides read TGTGCCAGCATCGGTCCCGGGGAGCTGTTTTTT.